This T cell receptor (beta chain) was identified in a study of vaccination and CD4 T cells after COVID-19. Described time point: late sampling 161 to 241 days after vaccination in a few convalescent patients. Treatment specified: roughly 11-day PBMC culture with coronavirus spike peptide pools or control peptides (ViraFEST assay). This CDR3 has 14 residues. V shed 4 bases and J shed 4 bases, with 14 bases lying between them. Looked up from germline, CDR1 is SEHNR and CDR2 is FQNEAQ (reference sequence). Only a few counts were recorded for this clonotype. Its specificity is not known. Cultured CD4+ T-cell DNA underwent Oncomine TCR Beta short-read sequencing. Via MiXCR, TCRdb re-called the PCR reads, giving one row per CDR3 protein. The table shows approximately 17,000 distinct CDR3 sequences, with about 50% occurring only once.

The chain carries TRBV7-9 and TRBJ2-7; D uncertain. The sequenced sample was CD4+ T cells from blood, cultured in vitro, obtained about 7 months after SARS-CoV-2 vaccination. The TCR originated in a human donor who had recovered from COVID-19. CDR3 amino acids: CASSSYTGGYEQYF. CDR3 DNA: TGTGCCAGCAGCTCCTATACGGGTGGTTACGAGCAGTACTTC.